Sequencing of this T cell receptor beta chain was carried out in a study of cytomegalovirus exposure and HLA in healthy donors. The PCR ran on 60 Vbeta and 13 Jbeta primers. Method: immunoSEQ multiplex PCR; TCRdb's copy keeps in-frame clones and lacks some. The table has approximately 180,000 clones, approximately 70% seen once. Findings of the study overall: Evidence from a later analysis indicated that most CMV-associated TCR beta chains looked HLA-restricted. Data from an earlier analysis indicated that most TCR beta V segments were productive either about 87% or about 30% of the time.

CDR3 length: 13 amino acids. V was clipped by 5 bases and J by 7 bases; unmatched bases: 4. Germline CDR1 MRHNA, CDR2 SNTAGT. Points on this clone: Its antigen is currently unknown.

This clonotype originated in a woman aged 25 to 45 in good health and CMV-seronegative. This chain links TRBV6-4 with TRBJ1-4; TRBD1 matches 7 bases. The sequenced sample was PBMCs. CDR3 amino acids: CASSSNRGEKLFF. The CDR3 DNA reads TGTGCCAGCAGTTCGAACAGGGGTGAAAAACTGTTTTTT.